A selection of T cell receptor beta chains follows, all from one sample in a study of cytomegalovirus exposure and HLA in healthy donors. TCRdb's table, derived via immunoSEQ multiplex PCR, lists solely in-frame clones and lacks some. The profile shows roughly 73,000 clones, about 93% of them singletons. The sequenced sample was PBMCs. The receptors here all came from a man aged 18 to 30 in good health and CMV-seropositive. Each CDR3 is given with its conserved first and last residue. Fields, in order: V gene, D gene, J gene, CDR3 length, clone size, CDR3 DNA, CDR3 protein. D genes are given only for firm matches. A row's size may be missing; if present it is once, few, many or a size class.

v_call: TRBV19
d_call: -
j_call: TRBJ1-2
cdr3_length: 13
clone_size: -
cdr3_nt: TGTGCCAGTACCCCTGGGCCCTACTATGGCTACACCTTC
cdr3_aa: CASTPGPYYGYTF

v_call: TRBV18
d_call: TRBD1
j_call: TRBJ2-7
cdr3_length: 15
clone_size: -
cdr3_nt: TGTGCCAGCTCACCCCCGGGACAGGGGCCCTACGAGCAGTACTTC
cdr3_aa: CASSPPGQGPYEQYF

v_call: TRBV5-4
d_call: TRBD2
j_call: TRBJ2-7
cdr3_length: 15
clone_size: once
cdr3_nt: TGTGCCAGCAGCTCGGGACTAGCGGTAACCTACGAGCAGTACTTC
cdr3_aa: CASSSGLAVTYEQYF

v_call: TRBV6-5
d_call: -
j_call: TRBJ2-7
cdr3_length: 14
clone_size: -
cdr3_nt: TGTGCCAGCAGTTCCTCGGGAGACGGGTACGAGCAGTACTTC
cdr3_aa: CASSSSGDGYEQYF

v_call: TRBV6-5
d_call: TRBD1
j_call: TRBJ1-1
cdr3_length: 13
clone_size: -
cdr3_nt: TGTGCCAGCGGCTACAGGGGGAACACTGAAGCTTTCTTT
cdr3_aa: CASGYRGNTEAFF

v_call: TRBV6-6
d_call: TRBD2
j_call: TRBJ2-7
cdr3_length: 15
clone_size: -
cdr3_nt: TGTGCCAGCAGTCTTGTAGCGGGGAGGCGCCACGAGCAGTACTTC
cdr3_aa: CASSLVAGRRHEQYF

v_call: TRBV30
d_call: TRBD1
j_call: TRBJ1-4
cdr3_length: 14
clone_size: -
cdr3_nt: TGTGCCTGGAGTTCCGGGACAGGGTATGAAAAACTGTTTTTT
cdr3_aa: CAWSSGTGYEKLFF

v_call: TRBV19
d_call: TRBD1
j_call: TRBJ1-3
cdr3_length: 14
clone_size: -
cdr3_nt: TGTGCCAGTAACAACAGGGGGCCTGGAAACACCATATATTTT
cdr3_aa: CASNNRGPGNTIYF

v_call: TRBV7-7
d_call: TRBD2
j_call: TRBJ2-3
cdr3_length: 13
clone_size: -
cdr3_nt: TGTGCTAGCAGCTCCTCTAGCGGGAGGACGCAGTATTTT
cdr3_aa: CASSSSSGRTQYF

v_call: TRBV28
d_call: -
j_call: TRBJ2-6
cdr3_length: 13
clone_size: -
cdr3_nt: TGTGCCAGCAGTTTACGGACTGGTTCAGCCCTGACTTTC
cdr3_aa: CASSLRTGSALTF

v_call: TRBV15
d_call: -
j_call: TRBJ2-5
cdr3_length: 15
clone_size: -
cdr3_nt: TGTGCCACCAGCAGAGAAGCAGGGTACCAAGAGACCCAGTACTTC
cdr3_aa: CATSREAGYQETQYF

v_call: TRBV7-9
d_call: -
j_call: TRBJ1-3
cdr3_length: 14
clone_size: -
cdr3_nt: TGTGCCAGCAGGCCGGACACTTCTGGAAACACCATATATTTT
cdr3_aa: CASRPDTSGNTIYF

v_call: TRBV11-3
d_call: -
j_call: TRBJ2-6
cdr3_length: 13
clone_size: -
cdr3_nt: TGTGCCAGCAGCCTGGGCGGGGCCAACGTCCTGACTTTC
cdr3_aa: CASSLGGANVLTF

v_call: TRBV2
d_call: TRBD2
j_call: TRBJ2-5
cdr3_length: 15
clone_size: once
cdr3_nt: TGTGCCAGCAGGAGACTAGCGGGAGCAGGAGAGACCCAGTACTTC
cdr3_aa: CASRRLAGAGETQYF

v_call: TRBV10-2
d_call: -
j_call: TRBJ2-1
cdr3_length: 11
clone_size: -
cdr3_nt: TGCGCCAGCAGTGAGGTAAATGAGCAGTTCTTC
cdr3_aa: CASSEVNEQFF

v_call: TRBV5-1
d_call: TRBD2
j_call: TRBJ2-3
cdr3_length: 14
clone_size: -
cdr3_nt: TGCGCCAGCAGCTTTAGCGGGGGAGCAGATACGCAGTATTTT
cdr3_aa: CASSFSGGADTQYF

v_call: TRBV2
d_call: TRBD1
j_call: TRBJ1-4
cdr3_length: 15
clone_size: -
cdr3_nt: TGTGCCAGCACCGAAGACAGGGTTTACGGGGAAAAACTGTTTTTT
cdr3_aa: CASTEDRVYGEKLFF

v_call: TRBV19
d_call: -
j_call: TRBJ2-3
cdr3_length: 18
clone_size: -
cdr3_nt: TGTGCCAGTAGCCCCACCCGAGGGACTTTTATTGGCAGAGATACGCAGTATTTT
cdr3_aa: CASSPTRGTFIGRDTQYF

v_call: TRBV25-1
d_call: TRBD2
j_call: TRBJ2-7
cdr3_length: 16
clone_size: -
cdr3_nt: TGTGCCAGCAGTGCCACTAGCGGGAGGGCCGGGAACGAGCAGTACTTC
cdr3_aa: CASSATSGRAGNEQYF

v_call: TRBV9
d_call: TRBD1
j_call: TRBJ1-2
cdr3_length: 14
clone_size: -
cdr3_nt: TGTACCAGCAGCGTCCTTGGACAGGGAAATGGCTACACCTTC
cdr3_aa: CTSSVLGQGNGYTF

v_call: TRBV28
d_call: TRBD1
j_call: TRBJ2-5
cdr3_length: 16
clone_size: once
cdr3_nt: TGTGCCAGCAGTTCCTCTCCCGGACAGGGGCAAGAGACCCAGTACTTC
cdr3_aa: CASSSSPGQGQETQYF

v_call: TRBV7-9
d_call: -
j_call: TRBJ1-1
cdr3_length: 13
clone_size: few
cdr3_nt: TGTGCCAGCAGCTTAACGGTGAACACTGAAGCTTTCTTT
cdr3_aa: CASSLTVNTEAFF

v_call: TRBV19
d_call: TRBD1
j_call: TRBJ1-5
cdr3_length: 15
clone_size: -
cdr3_nt: TGTGCCAGTAGGACCGGACAGGGTCACAATCAGCCCCAGCATTTT
cdr3_aa: CASRTGQGHNQPQHF

v_call: TRBV28
d_call: -
j_call: TRBJ2-5
cdr3_length: 15
clone_size: few
cdr3_nt: TGTGCCAGCAGTTCCTCCGGGAGCGTTGGAGAGACCCAGTACTTC
cdr3_aa: CASSSSGSVGETQYF

v_call: TRBV27
d_call: -
j_call: TRBJ2-3
cdr3_length: 16
clone_size: -
cdr3_nt: TGTGCCAGCAGTCTGACCGGACATGGAAGCACAGATACGCAGTATTTT
cdr3_aa: CASSLTGHGSTDTQYF

v_call: TRBV2
d_call: TRBD1
j_call: TRBJ2-5
cdr3_length: 16
clone_size: -
cdr3_nt: TGTGCCAGCAGTGAAGCGGTCGGGACAGGGGAAGAGACCCAGTACTTC
cdr3_aa: CASSEAVGTGEETQYF